The TCR beta chain described here comes from a study of blood T cell repertoires in COVID-19. Overall study: The cDNA or gDNA used as material had been derived from T cells, B-cell-depleted T cells, or PBMCs.

Clones were sequenced by immunoSEQ multiplex PCR, and TCRdb holds only the in-frame ones, with some missing. The sample lists 140,000 to 150,000 clones; roughly 80% were seen once. Participants had their cohort set by participant-reported clinical history. The receptor was isolated from a woman in her 40s who had recovered from COVID-19. The source material was PBMCs or T cells enriched from blood (not recorded which).

The chain's CDR3 is CASSPGLPHTDTQYF. CDR3 in DNA: TGTGCCAGCAGCCCCGGACTACCCCACACAGATACGCAGTATTTT. V and J are TRBV6-6 and TRBJ2-3, with a possible D match to TRBD2 (6 bases). Germline assignment: CDR1 MNHNY and CDR2 SVGAGI (reference sequence). V lost 6 bases and J 2 bases, leaving 15 bases between the germline ends. The CDR3 has 15 amino acids.